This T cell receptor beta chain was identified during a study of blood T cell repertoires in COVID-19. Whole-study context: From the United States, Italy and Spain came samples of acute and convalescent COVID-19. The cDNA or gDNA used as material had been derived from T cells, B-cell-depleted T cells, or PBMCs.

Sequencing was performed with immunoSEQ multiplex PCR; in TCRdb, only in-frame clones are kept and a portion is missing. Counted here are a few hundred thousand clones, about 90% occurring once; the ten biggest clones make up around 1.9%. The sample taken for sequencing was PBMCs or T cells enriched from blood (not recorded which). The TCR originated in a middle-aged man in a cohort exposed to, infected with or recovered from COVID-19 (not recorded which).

CDR3 coding DNA: TGTGCCAGCAGCTTAGGCAACAGGGGAACCTACGAGCAGTACTTC. Amino acids: CASSLGNRGTYEQYF. The gene calls are TRBV7-6 and TRBJ2-7; 7 positions match TRBD1. CDR1 and CDR2 (germline): SGHVS, FNYEAQ. The CDR3 is 15 amino acids. Trimming at V came to 1 base and at J to 2 bases, leaving 5 bases not matched to a gene.